This entry lists 23 T cell receptor beta chains sequenced from one sample in a study of blood T cell repertoires in COVID-19. Assay used: immunoSEQ multiplex PCR; TCRdb lists only in-frame clones, some missing. The sample carries under 70,000 clones, less than 85% recorded once. The sequenced material came from peripheral blood. The receptors originated from a woman in her 70s with acute or convalescent COVID-19.

The chain couples TRBV6-5 to TRBJ1-4; D gene unclear. Trimming removed 10 bases from V and 4 bases from J, with 13 bases in between. The CDR3 is made up of 13 amino acids. Germline V gene data show CDR1 as MNHEY and CDR2 as SVGAGI. CDR3 amino acids: CATHRQLNEKLFF. Written as DNA, the CDR3 is TGTGCCACCCATAGACAACTTAATGAAAAACTGTTTTTT.

This chain links TRBV28 with TRBJ2-5, with D maybe TRBD2 (6 bases). CDR3 size: 14 residues. The germline CDR1 and CDR2 sequences are MDHEN and SYDVKM. Trimming stripped 4 bases from V and 1 base from J, with 10 bases between. CDR3 nucleotide sequence: TGTGCCAGCAGTTGGGGAGCGGGCCAAGAGACCCAGTACTTC. The encoded protein is CASSWGAGQETQYF.

The chain uses TRBV5-6 and TRBJ1-2; D remains unclear. Germline V gene sequence: CDR1 SGHDT, CDR2 YYEEEE. There are 13 residues in the CDR3. V lost 0 bases to trimming and J lost 5 bases, with 8 bases between them. CDR3 in DNA: TGTGCCAGCAGCTTGGCCCCGGAGTATGGCTACACCTTC. This encodes CASSLAPEYGYTF.

V usage is TRBV13 and J usage is TRBJ2-3; TRBD2 aligns across 8 bases. This CDR3 has 14 residues. The V gene end was trimmed by 5 bases and the J gene end by 4 bases; junction bases not matched to a gene: 5. From germline, CDR1 is PRHDT and CDR2 FYEKMQ (reference sequence). CDR3 amino acids: CASSPGGGPDTQYF. The CDR3 coding sequence is TGTGCCAGCAGCCCGGGGGGGGGCCCAGATACGCAGTATTTT.

J is TRBJ1-1 and V is TRBV6-5, with 9 bases matching TRBD1. This CDR3 is 14 amino acids long. Looked up from germline, CDR1 is MNHEY and CDR2 is SVGAGI. Trimming took 6 bases from V and 3 from J; bases not matched to a gene: 5. The CDR3: CASRRTGEYTEAFF. The CDR3 nucleotides are TGTGCCAGCAGGCGGACAGGGGAGTACACTGAAGCTTTCTTT.

DNA for the CDR3: TGTGCCACCAGTGATTTGAGGAGGGGACAGGTACTTTTGGGACCAAACCACAATGAGCAGTTCTTC. Translation gives CATSDLRRGQVLLGPNHNEQFF. The chain carries TRBV24-1 and TRBJ2-1; TRBD1 matches at 8 bases. Germline V gives CDR1 KGHDR, CDR2 SFDVKD. Trimming removed 0 bases from V and 5 bases from J; junction bases left unmatched: 23. This CDR3 has 22 amino acids.

This clone showed up just once. The genes are TRBV5-1 and TRBJ1-2, with D perhaps matching TRBD1 (6 bases). Trimming left V 0 bases short and J 5 bases short, with 14 bases between. Germline V gene lookup returns CDR1 SGHRS and CDR2 YFSETQ. CDR3 length: 15 residues. The CDR3 here is CASSLERGGVYGYTF. The CDR3, as DNA: TGCGCCAGCAGCTTGGAGAGAGGGGGGGTTTATGGCTACACCTTC.

The V and J genes are TRBV6-5 and TRBJ1-5; maybe TRBD1 (6 bases). Looked up from germline, CDR1 is MNHEY and CDR2 is SVGAGI. The CDR3 runs to 13 residues. The CDR3 region is CASTQGYNQPQHF. The CDR3 nucleotides read TGTGCATCCACTCAGGGGTACAATCAGCCCCAGCATTTT.

This clone was observed a handful of times. This rearrangement joins TRBV2 to TRBJ1-2; unclear D gene. The V gene lost 3 bases and the J gene lost 2 bases, with 4 bases spanning the gap. The CDR3 is 12 amino acids. Germline V gives CDR1 SNHLY, CDR2 FYNNEI. The CDR3 sequence: CASSDQNYGYTF. CDR3 in DNA: TGTGCCAGCAGTGACCAGAACTATGGCTACACCTTC.

The chain links TRBV6-5 to TRBJ1-1; possible D gene TRBD1, 6 bases. Germline lookup yields CDR1 MNHEY and CDR2 SVGAGI. The CDR3 is 13 residues long. Trimming stripped 7 bases from V and 5 bases from J, with 14 bases between. The CDR3 nucleotides are TGTGCCAGCACCAGGGAAAGGGGGACTGAAGCTTTCTTT. This encodes CASTRERGTEAFF.

The chain has TRBV6-5 and TRBJ2-1, with 8 bases fitting TRBD2. The V gene end was trimmed by 2 bases and the J gene end by 8 bases; junction bases not matched to a gene: 11. The CDR3 is made up of 16 amino acids. Per the germline V gene, CDR1 is MNHEY and CDR2 is SVGAGI. CDR3 in amino acids: CASSYTPSGGNDEQFF. The CDR3 DNA is TGTGCCAGCAGTTACACCCCGAGCGGGGGAAACGATGAGCAGTTCTTC.

Turning to this clone: The sample has other DNA sequences that encode this CDR3 too. The chain has TRBV7-9 and TRBJ2-3; TRBD1 agrees at 9 bases. After removal of 5 bases from V and 2 bases from J, the junction contained 5 bases not matched to a gene. CDR1 is SEHNR, CDR2 FQNEAQ, per germline (reference sequence). The CDR3 covers 15 residues. In DNA, the CDR3 is TGTGCCAGCAGCCTAGGACAGGGGATCACAGATACGCAGTATTTT. This sequence encodes CASSLGQGITDTQYF. The whole variable domain, filled in from reference TRBV7-9 and TRBJ2-3, reads DTGVSQNPRHKITKRGQNVTFRCDPISEHNRLYWYRQTLGQGPEFLTYFQNEAQLEKSRLLSDRFSAERPKGSFSTLEIQRTEQGDSAMYLCASSLGQGITDTQYFGPGTRLTVL.

The chain employs TRBV19 and TRBJ1-1; D uncertain. The CDR3 consists of 15 residues. The ends were cut back, 5 bases at V and 4 bases at J, with 17 bases in the middle. CDR1 and CDR2 (germline): LNHDA, SQIVND (reference sequence). Written as DNA, the CDR3 is TGTGCCAGTAGTCCTCAGATGCAGGTCTCCACTGAAGCTTTCTTT. It yields the protein CASSPQMQVSTEAFF.

This clone appeared a single time. The junction and the germline gene differ at one end; a read error may be behind it. V is TRBV15 and J is TRBJ2-3, with TRBD2 matching 8 bases. The CDR3 spans 16 residues. Germline CDR1 and CDR2: LNHNV and YYDKDF (reference sequence). CDR3 loop: CATSGDRTSFADTQYF. Written as DNA, the CDR3 is TGTGCCACCAGCGGAGACAGGACTAGCTTTGCCGATACGCAGTATTTT.

This rearrangement joins TRBV18 to TRBJ2-7; no clear D. The V gene lost 3 bases and the J gene lost 1 base, with 7 bases spanning the gap. Germline CDR1 and CDR2: KGHSH and LQKENI. The CDR3 length is 13 residues. CDR3 region: CASSPSYSYEQYV. The CDR3 DNA reads TGTGCCAGCTCACCTTCCTATTCCTACGAGCAGTACGTC.

This clone was counted a single time. The chain combines TRBV11-2 with TRBJ1-5; the match to TRBD1 covers 9 bases. The V and J ends lost 4 bases and 3 bases, in that order; junction bases with no gene match: 13. The CDR3 runs to 18 residues. Germline loops: CDR1 SGHAT, CDR2 FQNNGV. The DNA of the CDR3 is TGTGCCAGCAGCTCTCTCACGATGGGACAGGGTTCCAATCAGCCCCAGCATTTT. This gives the protein CASSSLTMGQGSNQPQHF.

The chain recombines TRBV5-1 with TRBJ2-1, with 7 bases aligning to TRBD2. The CDR3 is made up of 14 amino acids. Germline V gene data show CDR1 as SGHRS and CDR2 as YFSETQ. With V trimmed by 5 bases and J by 7 bases, 9 bases remained unmatched. The CDR3 loop reads CASRYRGDGNEQFF. CDR3 nucleotides: TGCGCCAGCAGGTATCGGGGGGATGGAAATGAGCAGTTCTTC.

The table lists this clone with a few counts. The V and J genes are TRBV5-1 and TRBJ2-3, with D hard to call. The CDR3 has 14 residues. The germline V gene encodes CDR1 SGHRS and CDR2 YFSETQ. Trimming took off 4 bases at V and 5 bases at J, with 14 bases between the two ends. The CDR3 nucleotides read TGCGCCAGCAGCCCCGGAGCCGAACAAGATACGCAGTATTTT. As protein: CASSPGAEQDTQYF.

Points on this clone: The sample holds other DNA sequences that translate to the same CDR3. This chain joins TRBV19 and TRBJ2-1; D ambiguous. CDR1 and CDR2 from the germline V gene are LNHDA and SQIVND (reference sequence). The CDR3 length is 15 residues. V lost 0 bases to trimming and J lost 2 bases, with 8 bases between them. CDR3 nucleotides: TGTGCCAGTAGTATAGAGGGCAGTACCTACAATGAGCAGTTCTTC. It translates to CASSIEGSTYNEQFF.

The genes are TRBV18 and TRBJ1-1; the D is unclear. Germline values: CDR1 KGHSH, CDR2 LQKENI. The CDR3 covers 14 residues. The germline V and J ends were trimmed by 1 base and 1 base, with 7 bases remaining between them. CDR3 protein: CASSPRNRNTEAFF. DNA for the CDR3: TGTGCCAGCTCACCACGGAACAGGAACACTGAAGCTTTCTTT.

V usage is TRBV9 and J usage is TRBJ2-5, with D maybe TRBD1 (5 bases). This CDR3 is 14 amino acids long. The germline V gene has CDR1 SGDLS and CDR2 YYNGEE. The V end lost 0 bases, the J end lost 7 bases, and 13 bases lay between the germline ends. The CDR3 bases are TGTGCCAGCAGCGTAGAGTCAGGGTCGGGGACCCAGTACTTC. Amino acid sequence: CASSVESGSGTQYF.

The genes are TRBV4-2 and TRBJ2-2, with 12 bases identical to TRBD1. V lost 3 bases and J lost 5; bases outside the gene matches: 10. This CDR3 comprises 18 residues. The germline V gene encodes CDR1 LGHNA and CDR2 YNFKEQ. The CDR3, as DNA: TGTGCCAGCAGCCAGCCCGTGGGGACAGGGGGCCGGACCGGGGAGCTGTTTTTT. As protein: CASSQPVGTGGRTGELFF.

The chain is built from TRBV9 and TRBJ2-3, with D possibly being TRBD1 (5 bases). CDR1 and CDR2 from the germline V gene are SGDLS and YYNGEE. The CDR3 is 16 residues long. V lost 1 base, J lost 2 bases, and 14 bases lay in between. CDR3 sequence: CASSVYGAIYTDTQYF. The CDR3 DNA sequence: TGTGCCAGCAGCGTATATGGGGCGATCTACACAGATACGCAGTATTTT.